These 4 T cell receptor beta chains were all obtained from the same sample, sequenced in a study of a mutant IDH1 vaccine in newly diagnosed glioma. The time point: week 47, end of study. With topical imiquimod, each dose of the vaccine consisted of 300 ug of mutant IDH1 20-mer peptide. The antigens these receptors bind are not known. The repertoire was sequenced with immunoSEQ multiplex PCR; TCRdb's copy has only in-frame clones and lacks some. Of approximately 56,000 clones in the sample, 65% were seen once. Here the sequenced sample was peripheral blood mononuclear cells (PBMCs), taken from a glioma patient whose treatment included an IDH1 peptide vaccine. These TCRs come from a man aged 40-49 years with glioma. Some clones in this sample may be carry-over from other donors' samples.

This chain joins TRBV5-1 and TRBJ2-1; 8 positions match TRBD2. The CDR3 has 17 amino acids. Germline V gives CDR1 SGHRS, CDR2 YFSETQ. The V and J ends lost 0 bases and 8 bases, in that order; junction bases with no gene match: 13. The chain's CDR3 is CASSLVRGGGPNDEQFF. In DNA, the CDR3 is TGCGCCAGCAGCTTGGTAAGAGGCGGGGGGCCGAACGATGAGCAGTTCTTC. Looking up the rest from reference TRBV5-1 and TRBJ2-1 gives the full variable domain: KAGVTQTPRYLIKTRGQQVTLSCSPISGHRSVSWYQQTPGQGLQFLFEYFSETQRNKGNFPGRFSGRQFSNSRSEMNVSTLELGDSALYLCASSLVRGGGPNDEQFFGPGTRLTVL.

This chain joins TRBV19 and TRBJ2-6; D gene ambiguous. Germline V lookup: CDR1 LNHDA, CDR2 SQIVND (reference sequence). The CDR3 loop spans 14 amino acids. The ends were cut back, 6 bases at V and 1 base at J, with 7 bases in the middle. In DNA, the CDR3 is TGTGCCAGTAGCTCCCAATCTGGGGCCAACGTCCTGACTTTC. This sequence encodes CASSSQSGANVLTF.

CDR3 bases: TGTGCCAGCGTTCAGTCCTCAAGCTCCTATAATTCACCCCTCCACTTT. It codes for CASVQSSSSYNSPLHF. The chain uses TRBV5-6 and TRBJ1-6, with no clear D. V lost 7 bases to trimming and J lost 0 bases, with 14 bases between them. This CDR3 contains 16 residues. In germline, CDR1 is SGHDT, CDR2 YYEEEE.

The chain has TRBV18 and TRBJ1-3; D perhaps matches TRBD1 (5 bases). CDR3 length: 14 residues. Between the trimmed V and J ends, which lost 2 bases and 5 bases, there was a span of 10 bases. Germline V CDR1 and CDR2: KGHSH, LQKENI. This chain's CDR3 is CASSPMRGRNTIYF. As DNA, the CDR3 is TGTGCCAGCTCACCAATGAGGGGCCGAAACACCATATATTTT.